This T cell receptor (beta chain) is from a study of response to subunit inactivated influenza vaccine. One entry per CDR3 protein results from TCRdb running MiXCR on the RT-PCR reads. The data hold 500,000 to 550,000 distinct CDR3 sequences, with around a quarter observed a single time. This sample also appeared in a second study, on T cells expressing NK-cell markers. As that report states: cDNA encoding TCR beta was synthesized via 5'RACE template switching incorporating UMIs.

This specimen was CD4+ T cells sorted from PBMCs, taken 11 to 12 days after vaccination. The TCR originated in a man aged 50 to 59 who received an inactivated influenza vaccine.

The CDR3 reads CASASHGYNSPLHF. CDR3 DNA: TGCGCCTCAGCAAGTCACGGCTATAATTCACCCCTCCACTTT. The chain links TRBV5-1 to TRBJ1-6; the D is unclear. This CDR3 contains 14 residues. Looked up from germline, CDR1 is SGHRS and CDR2 is YFSETQ. The V end was cut by 10 bases, the J end by 3 bases, with 14 bases between.